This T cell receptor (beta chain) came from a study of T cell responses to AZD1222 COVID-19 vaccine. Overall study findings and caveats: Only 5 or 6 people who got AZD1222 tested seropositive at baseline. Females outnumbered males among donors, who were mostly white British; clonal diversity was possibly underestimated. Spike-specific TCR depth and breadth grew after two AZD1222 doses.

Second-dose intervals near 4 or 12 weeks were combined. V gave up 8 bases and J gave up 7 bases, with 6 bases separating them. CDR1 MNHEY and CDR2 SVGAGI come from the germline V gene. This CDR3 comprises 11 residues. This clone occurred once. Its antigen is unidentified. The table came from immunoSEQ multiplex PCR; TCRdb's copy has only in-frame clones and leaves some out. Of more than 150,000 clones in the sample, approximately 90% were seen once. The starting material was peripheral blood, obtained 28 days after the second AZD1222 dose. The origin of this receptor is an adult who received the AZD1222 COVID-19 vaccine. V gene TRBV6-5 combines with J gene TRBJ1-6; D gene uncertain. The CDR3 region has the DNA TGTGCCAGCGGTCAGAATTCACCCCTCCACTTT. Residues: CASGQNSPLHF.